A single sample gave rise to the 22 T cell receptor beta chains below, sequenced in a study of early stage breast cancer tumors. The repertoire was sequenced with immunoSEQ multiplex PCR; TCRdb's copy has only in-frame clones and lacks some. The data show nearly 25,000 clones, roughly 67% seen once. Input material: breast tumor tissue. All receptors come from a person in their sixties with breast cancer.

The chain is built from TRBV5-4 and TRBJ2-7; 13 bases line up with TRBD2. The junction had 0 bases not matched to a gene; V was cut back by 0 bases and J by 6 bases. The CDR3 spans 14 residues. Germline V gene data show CDR1 as SGHNT and CDR2 as YYREEE (reference sequence). CDR3 in amino acids: CASSLGLAGGEQYF. The CDR3 DNA reads TGTGCCAGCAGCTTGGGACTAGCGGGAGGCGAGCAGTACTTC.

In this sample, this clone turned up once. The chain carries TRBV29-1 and TRBJ1-1; 12 bases match TRBD1. There are 18 residues in the CDR3. The V segment lost 6 bases and the J segment 1 base; nucleotides outside the gene matches: 15. Per germline, CDR1 SQVTM and CDR2 ANQGSEA. The CDR3 coding sequence is TGCAGCGTCCTAGGAGACCGGGACAGGGGGCACGGGAACACTGAAGCTTTCTTT. Its protein is CSVLGDRDRGHGNTEAFF. Together with reference TRBV29-1 and TRBJ1-1, the CDR3 gives the full variable domain: SAVISQKPSRDICQRGTSLTIQCQVDSQVTMMFWYRQQPGQSLTLIATANQGSEATYESGFVIDKFPISRPNLTFSTLTVSNMSPEDSSIYLCSVLGDRDRGHGNTEAFFGQGTRLTVV.

This sequence joins TRBV28 and TRBJ1-2; D remains unclear. The CDR3 contains 14 residues. V lost 3 bases to trimming and J lost 4 bases, with 12 bases between them. Germline V gives CDR1 MDHEN, CDR2 SYDVKM. The CDR3 sequence: CASSLSGLFYGYTF. CDR3 bases: TGTGCCAGCAGTTTGTCAGGTCTTTTCTATGGCTACACCTTC.

The V gene is TRBV5-1, the J gene TRBJ1-1, with no clear D. Germline-derived CDR1 and CDR2 are SGHRS and YFSETQ. With 0 bases removed from V and 4 bases from J, the gap between germline ends came to 7 bases. The CDR3 contains 13 residues. The CDR3 spells CASSLAQFTEAFF. The CDR3 region has the DNA TGCGCCAGCAGCTTGGCCCAGTTCACTGAAGCTTTCTTT.

The chain has TRBV6-5 and TRBJ1-1; 9 nucleotides line up with TRBD1. V gave up 9 bases and J gave up 5 bases; unmatched junction bases: 13. The CDR3 runs 15 residues. CDR1 is MNHEY and CDR2 is SVGAGI in the germline V gene. This CDR3 reads CASSIRGTGRTEAFF. The DNA of the CDR3 is TGTGCCAGTTCCATACGCGGGACAGGGAGAACTGAAGCTTTCTTT.

The gene calls are TRBV10-3 and TRBJ1-2, with D tentatively TRBD1 (5 bases). Germline assignment: CDR1 ENHRY and CDR2 SYGVKD. V was clipped by 1 base and J by 5 bases, with 11 bases between them. The CDR3 has 14 amino acids. CDR3 nucleotides: TGTGCCATCAGTGAGTACCAGACAGATTATGGCTACACCTTC. Its translation is CAISEYQTDYGYTF.

The rearrangement uses TRBV4-3 and TRBJ2-7; D is perhaps TRBD1 (5 bases). Germline V CDR1 and CDR2: LGHNA, YSLEER. This CDR3 spans 16 amino acids. V was shortened by 4 bases and J by 0 bases, with 16 bases between the two germline ends. This CDR3 reads CASSPLGRTSSYEQYF. The CDR3 DNA reads as TGCGCCAGCAGCCCCCTGGGCCGGACAAGCTCCTACGAGCAGTACTTC.

The chain is built from TRBV7-2 and TRBJ2-7; 10 bases align to TRBD2. Trimming took 0 bases from V and 5 from J; bases not matched to a gene: 7. CDR3 length: 16 amino acids. Germline CDR1 is SGHTA and CDR2 is FQGNSA. CDR3 bases: TGTGCCAGCAGCTTAGCCGGGACTAGCGTAGTCAACGAGCAGTACTTC. Translating gives CASSLAGTSVVNEQYF. Combining the CDR3 with reference TRBV7-2 and TRBJ2-7 gives the whole variable domain GAGVSQSPSNKVTEKGKDVELRCDPISGHTALYWYRQSLGQGLEFLIYFQGNSAPDKSGLPSDRFSAERTGGSVSTLTIQRTQQEDSAVYLCASSLAGTSVVNEQYFGPGTRLTVT.

This clone was picked up a small number of times. The gene calls are TRBV6-5 and TRBJ2-7, with a tentative D call TRBD2 (7 bases). Germline assignment: CDR1 MNHEY and CDR2 SVGAGI. This CDR3 is built from 15 residues. The V gene lost 6 bases and the J gene lost 1 base, with 16 bases spanning the gap. As DNA, the CDR3 is TGTGCCAGCAGCCGGGGGGCCCTTGGTTCCTACGAGCAGTACTTC. It codes for CASSRGALGSYEQYF.

This clone is a singleton in its sample. This chain uses TRBV5-4 with TRBJ2-3, with unresolved D. The CDR3 is 18 residues long. Trimming removed 4 bases from V and 0 bases from J, with 21 bases in between. CDR1 is SGHNT, CDR2 YYREEE, per germline (reference sequence). The CDR3 sequence: CASSRPLSLTSSTDTQYF. As DNA, the CDR3 is TGTGCCAGCAGCCGACCCCTAAGCTTGACATCTAGCACAGATACGCAGTATTTT.

This clone was seen once. The V gene is TRBV5-1, the J gene TRBJ2-3; the match to TRBD2 covers 7 bases. This CDR3 region has 15 residues. Losses at the gene ends were 1 base for V and 4 bases for J; bases not matched to a gene: 6. Germline CDR1 reads SGHRS; CDR2 reads YFSETQ. The CDR3 is CASSLRGLQSDTQYF. The CDR3 nucleotides read TGCGCCAGCAGCTTGAGGGGACTACAATCAGATACGCAGTATTTT.

This clone was detected a few times. Different DNA sequences within this sample yield the same CDR3. This chain joins TRBV6-5 and TRBJ2-7; TRBD1 matches 9 bases. Germline values: CDR1 MNHEY, CDR2 SVGAGI. The CDR3 consists of 14 residues. The V segment lost 6 bases and the J segment 1 base; nucleotides outside the gene matches: 4. CDR3 nucleotides: TGTGCCAGCAGATCGGACAGGGGATCCTACGAGCAGTACTTC. Amino acid sequence: CASRSDRGSYEQYF.

The V and J genes are TRBV6-5 and TRBJ2-7, with D perhaps matching TRBD2 (7 bases). The germline V gene has CDR1 MNHEY and CDR2 SVGAGI. V gave up 7 bases and J gave up 0 bases, with 10 bases separating them. The CDR3 is made up of 13 amino acids. CDR3 amino acids: CASTRGGSYEQYF. CDR3 DNA sequence: TGTGCCAGCACGAGGGGGGGCTCCTACGAGCAGTACTTC.

This chain uses TRBV2 with TRBJ1-3; tentative D call: TRBD1 (5 bases). The CDR3 totals 14 residues. CDR1 is SNHLY, CDR2 FYNNEI, per germline. Trimming removed 7 bases at V and 0 bases at J, with 10 bases between. CDR3 DNA sequence: TGTGCCAGCAATGGGGGGAGCTCTGGAAACACCATATATTTT. Translating it yields CASNGGSSGNTIYF.

This chain connects TRBV30 to TRBJ1-2; D is perhaps TRBD1 (5 bases). Trimming took 0 bases from V and 7 from J, leaving 15 bases between them. Germline values: CDR1 GTSNPN, CDR2 SVGIG (reference sequence). This CDR3 has 14 residues. As DNA, the CDR3 is TGTGCCTGGAGTGTTATGGCCAGGGAGGTTGGCTACACCTTC. It specifies CAWSVMAREVGYTF.

The chain has TRBV19 and TRBJ2-7; 9 bases are shared with TRBD1. The CDR3 consists of 14 residues. The V and J ends lost 10 bases and 0 bases, in that order; junction bases with no gene match: 7. Germline V gene data show CDR1 as LNHDA and CDR2 as SQIVND (reference sequence). The CDR3 reads CATTGTGSSYEQYF. The CDR3, as DNA: TGTGCCACCACAGGGACAGGGAGCTCCTACGAGCAGTACTTC.

This chain joins TRBV5-5 and TRBJ2-2; possibly TRBD1 for D (5 bases). Trimming stripped 4 bases from V and 10 bases from J, with 11 bases between. Germline CDR1 reads SGHKS; CDR2 reads YYEKEE (reference sequence). The CDR3 loop spans 12 amino acids. In DNA, the CDR3 is TGTGCCAGCAGCCCCGACAGCCCGGAGCTGTTTTTT. This gives the protein CASSPDSPELFF.

The chain combines TRBV19 with TRBJ2-5, with 10 bases matching TRBD1. Germline V gives CDR1 LNHDA, CDR2 SQIVND (reference sequence). The CDR3 is 14 amino acids. V trimming: 6 bases; J trimming: 5 bases; junction bases outside the gene matches: 6. As DNA, the CDR3 is TGTGCCAGTAGGATGACAGGGGGCGGGGAGACCCAGTACTTC. It specifies CASRMTGGGETQYF.

DNA for the CDR3: TGTGCCAGCAGCTCCGGGACAGCGGACTATGGCTACACCTTC. It codes for CASSSGTADYGYTF. This chain links TRBV28 with TRBJ1-2; 7 bases fit TRBD1. The CDR3 has 14 amino acids. V lost 6 bases, J lost 3 bases, and 7 bases stayed unmatched. In germline, CDR1 is MDHEN, CDR2 SYDVKM.

The chain employs TRBV29-1 and TRBJ1-4, with TRBD1 matching 8 bases. V lost 4 bases to trimming and J lost 8 bases; unmatched junction nucleotides: 9. The CDR3 consists of 14 residues. The V gene's germline CDR1 is SQVTM and CDR2 ANQGSEA. The CDR3 sequence is CSVGRTGSSEKLFF. The CDR3 region has the DNA TGCAGCGTTGGTCGGACAGGGTCATCCGAAAAACTGTTTTTT.

As to this clone: The same CDR3 arises from other DNA sequences in this sample as well. This chain joins TRBV6-5 and TRBJ2-3; D is unresolved. The CDR3 has 16 amino acids. Germline loops: CDR1 MNHEY, CDR2 SVGAGI. Trimming stripped 0 bases from V and 0 bases from J, with 10 bases between. CDR3 sequence (DNA): TGTGCCAGCAGTTACTCTTCCCTGTCTAGCACAGATACGCAGTATTTT. It encodes CASSYSSLSSTDTQYF.

The chain carries TRBV6-6 and TRBJ2-7; 8 bases align to TRBD1. V lost 5 bases and J lost 2; bases outside the gene matches: 8. CDR3 size: 15 residues. The germline CDR1 and CDR2 sequences are MNHNY and SVGAGI (reference sequence). The DNA of the CDR3 is TGTGCCAGCAGTAATTCCGGGACAGGCCCCTACGAGCAGTACTTC. It translates to CASSNSGTGPYEQYF.